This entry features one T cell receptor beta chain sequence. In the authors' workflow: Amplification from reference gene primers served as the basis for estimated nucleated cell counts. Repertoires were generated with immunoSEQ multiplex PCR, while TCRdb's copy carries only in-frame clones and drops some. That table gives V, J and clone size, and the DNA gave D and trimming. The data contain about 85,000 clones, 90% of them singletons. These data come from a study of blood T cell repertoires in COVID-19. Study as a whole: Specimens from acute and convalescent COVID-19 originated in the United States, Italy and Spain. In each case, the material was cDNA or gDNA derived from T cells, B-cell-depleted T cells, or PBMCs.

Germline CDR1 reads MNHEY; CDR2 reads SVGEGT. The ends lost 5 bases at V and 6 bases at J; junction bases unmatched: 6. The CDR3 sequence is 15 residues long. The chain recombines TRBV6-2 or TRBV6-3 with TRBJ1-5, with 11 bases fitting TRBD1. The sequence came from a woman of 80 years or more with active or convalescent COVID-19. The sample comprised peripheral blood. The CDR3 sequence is CASSQMGQGVQPQHF. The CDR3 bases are TGTGCCAGCAGTCAAATGGGACAGGGGGTTCAGCCCCAGCATTTT.